Included here is one T cell receptor (beta chain) sequence, with context. As yet, its antigen is unknown. It was second doses at about 4 or about 12 weeks that were pooled. These data come from a study of T cell responses to AZD1222 COVID-19 vaccine. Broader study findings: Elevations in Spike-specific TCR breadth and depth followed administration of two AZD1222 doses. Distributed over spike, vaccine-associated CD4 TCRs predominated at 160-218 and 743-854. Possibly, clonal diversity was underestimated; donors were largely white British and included more females.

V was cut by 4 bases and J by 3 bases, with 13 bases left in between. The germline V gene encodes CDR1 SQVTM and CDR2 ANQGSEA. The CDR3 length is 13 residues. Only in-frame clones appear in the TCRdb table, and some are missing; sequencing was by immunoSEQ multiplex PCR. The profile shows more than 50,000 clones, about 87% of them singletons. V usage is TRBV29-1 and J usage is TRBJ2-7, with D perhaps TRBD2 (6 bases). Here the sequenced sample was peripheral blood, taken 28 days after the second AZD1222 dose. This TCR came from an adult who received the AZD1222 COVID-19 vaccine. Here the CDR3 reads CSVVRGNHYEQYF. CDR3 DNA sequence: TGCAGCGTTGTACGCGGGAACCACTACGAGCAGTACTTC.